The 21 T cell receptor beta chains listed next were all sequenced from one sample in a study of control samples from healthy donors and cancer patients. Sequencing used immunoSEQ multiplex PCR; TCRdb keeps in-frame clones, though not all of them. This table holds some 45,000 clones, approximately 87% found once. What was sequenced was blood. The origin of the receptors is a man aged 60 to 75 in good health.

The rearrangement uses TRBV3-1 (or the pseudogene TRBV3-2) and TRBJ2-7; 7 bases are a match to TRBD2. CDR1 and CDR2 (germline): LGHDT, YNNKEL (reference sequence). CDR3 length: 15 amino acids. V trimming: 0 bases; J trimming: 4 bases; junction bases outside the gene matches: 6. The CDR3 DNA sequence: TGTGCCAGCAGCCAAGAGTCGTCTAGCGGATACGAGCAGTACTTC. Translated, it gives CASSQESSSGYEQYF.

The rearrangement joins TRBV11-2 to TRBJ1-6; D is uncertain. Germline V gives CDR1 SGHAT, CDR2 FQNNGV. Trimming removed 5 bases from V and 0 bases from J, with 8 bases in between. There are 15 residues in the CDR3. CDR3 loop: CASSLSSSYNSPLHF. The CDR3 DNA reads TGTGCCAGCAGCCTTTCAAGCTCCTATAATTCACCCCTCCACTTT.

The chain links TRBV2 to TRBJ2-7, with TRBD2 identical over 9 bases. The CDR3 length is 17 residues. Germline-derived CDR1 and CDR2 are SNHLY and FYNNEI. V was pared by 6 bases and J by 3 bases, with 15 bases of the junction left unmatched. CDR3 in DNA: TGTGCCAGCAGGGGGGTAGCGGGAGAATATTACATCTACGAGCAGTACTTC. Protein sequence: CASRGVAGEYYIYEQYF.

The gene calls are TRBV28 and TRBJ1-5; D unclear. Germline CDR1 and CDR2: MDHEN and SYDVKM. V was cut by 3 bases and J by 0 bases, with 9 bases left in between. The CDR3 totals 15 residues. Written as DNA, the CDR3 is TGTGCCAGCAGTTTCCTAGGCCTTAGCAATCAGCCCCAGCATTTT. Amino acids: CASSFLGLSNQPQHF.

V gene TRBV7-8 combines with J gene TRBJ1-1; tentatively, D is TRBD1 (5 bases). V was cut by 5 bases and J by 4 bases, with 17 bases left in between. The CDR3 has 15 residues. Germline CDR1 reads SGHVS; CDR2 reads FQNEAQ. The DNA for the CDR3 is TGTGCCAGCAGCCCTGGAGGGGTCCCGATCACTGAAGCTTTCTTT. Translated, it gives CASSPGGVPITEAFF.

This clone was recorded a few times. The DNA of the CDR3 is TGTGCCAGCACCCTTGGAGCTAGCGGGGCCTACAATGAGCAGTTCTTC. This sequence encodes CASTLGASGAYNEQFF. The J gene is TRBJ2-1, the V gene TRBV5-6; 9 bases line up with TRBD2. The CDR3 has 16 amino acids. The V gene end was trimmed by 6 bases and the J gene end by 2 bases; junction bases not matched to a gene: 9. The germline CDR1 and CDR2 sequences are SGHDT and YYEEEE.

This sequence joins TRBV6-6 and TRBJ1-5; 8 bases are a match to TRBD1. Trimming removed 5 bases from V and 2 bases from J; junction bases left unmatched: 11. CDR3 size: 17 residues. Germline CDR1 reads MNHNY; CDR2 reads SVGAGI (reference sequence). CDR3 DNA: TGTGCCAGCAGTCCCCAGGGGGCCCTTGGTGGCAATCAGCCCCAGCATTTT. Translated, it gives CASSPQGALGGNQPQHF.

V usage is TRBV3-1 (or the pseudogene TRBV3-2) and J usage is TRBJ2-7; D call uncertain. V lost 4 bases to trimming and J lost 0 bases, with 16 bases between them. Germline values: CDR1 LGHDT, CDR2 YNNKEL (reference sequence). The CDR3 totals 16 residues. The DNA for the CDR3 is TGTGCCAGCAGCCGGTGGTGGGCAGGAAACTCCTACGAGCAGTACTTC. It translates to CASSRWWAGNSYEQYF.

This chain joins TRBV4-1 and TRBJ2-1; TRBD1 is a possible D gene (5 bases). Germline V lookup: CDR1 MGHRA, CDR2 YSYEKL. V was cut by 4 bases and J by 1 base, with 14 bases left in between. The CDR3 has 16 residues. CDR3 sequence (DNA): TGCGCCAGCAGCCGTCAGGGCTCCACTTCCTACAATGAGCAGTTCTTC. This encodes CASSRQGSTSYNEQFF.

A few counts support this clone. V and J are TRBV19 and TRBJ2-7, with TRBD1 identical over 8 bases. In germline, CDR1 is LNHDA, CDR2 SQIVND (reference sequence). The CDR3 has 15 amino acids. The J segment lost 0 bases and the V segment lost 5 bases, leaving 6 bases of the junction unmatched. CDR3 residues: CASSLRQGSSYEQYF. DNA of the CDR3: TGTGCCAGTAGTTTAAGACAGGGGAGCTCCTACGAGCAGTACTTC. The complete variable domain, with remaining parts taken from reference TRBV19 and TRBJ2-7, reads DGGITQSPKYLFRKEGQNVTLSCEQNLNHDAMYWYRQDPGQGLRLIYYSQIVNDFQKGDIAEGYSVSREKKESFPLTVTSAQKNPTAFYLCASSLRQGSSYEQYFGPGTRLTVT.

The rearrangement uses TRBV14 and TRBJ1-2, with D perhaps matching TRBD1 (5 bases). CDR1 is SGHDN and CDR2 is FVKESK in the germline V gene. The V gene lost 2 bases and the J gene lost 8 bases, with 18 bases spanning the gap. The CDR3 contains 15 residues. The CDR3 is CASSQSRGVGSGYTF. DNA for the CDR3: TGTGCCAGCAGCCAAAGTAGAGGGGTAGGAAGCGGCTACACCTTC.

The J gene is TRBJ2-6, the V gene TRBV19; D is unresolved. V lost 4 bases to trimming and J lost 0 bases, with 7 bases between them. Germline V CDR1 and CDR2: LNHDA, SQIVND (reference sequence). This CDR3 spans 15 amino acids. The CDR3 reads CASSKTISGANVLTF. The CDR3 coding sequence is TGTGCCAGTAGTAAGACCATCTCTGGGGCCAACGTCCTGACTTTC.

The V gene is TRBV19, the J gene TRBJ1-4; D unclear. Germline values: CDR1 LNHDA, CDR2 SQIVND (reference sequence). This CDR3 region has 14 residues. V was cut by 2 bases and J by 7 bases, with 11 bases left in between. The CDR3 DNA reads TGTGCCAGTAGTATAAGGGTAGAGAGTGAAAAACTGTTTTTT. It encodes CASSIRVESEKLFF.

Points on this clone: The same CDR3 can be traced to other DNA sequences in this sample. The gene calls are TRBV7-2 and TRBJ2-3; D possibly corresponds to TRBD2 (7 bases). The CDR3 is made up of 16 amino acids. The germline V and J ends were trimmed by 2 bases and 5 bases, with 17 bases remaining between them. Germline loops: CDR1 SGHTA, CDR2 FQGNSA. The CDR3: CASSLRGGGAKDTQYF. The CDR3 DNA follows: TGTGCCAGCAGCTTAAGGGGCGGGGGCGCAAAAGATACGCAGTATTTT.

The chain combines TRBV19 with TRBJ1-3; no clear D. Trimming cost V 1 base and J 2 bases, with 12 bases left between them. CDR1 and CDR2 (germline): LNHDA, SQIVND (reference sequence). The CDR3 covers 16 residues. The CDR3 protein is CASSIAGQAAGNTIYF. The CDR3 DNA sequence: TGTGCCAGTAGTATAGCCGGGCAGGCTGCTGGAAACACCATATATTTT.

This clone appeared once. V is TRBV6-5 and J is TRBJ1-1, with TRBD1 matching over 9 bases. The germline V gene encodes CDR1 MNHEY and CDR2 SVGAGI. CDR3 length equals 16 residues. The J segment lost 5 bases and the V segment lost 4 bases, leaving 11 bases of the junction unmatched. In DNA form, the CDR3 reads TGTGCCAGCAGTTCCCCATGGACAGGGGAGGGGACTGAAGCTTTCTTT. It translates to CASSSPWTGEGTEAFF.

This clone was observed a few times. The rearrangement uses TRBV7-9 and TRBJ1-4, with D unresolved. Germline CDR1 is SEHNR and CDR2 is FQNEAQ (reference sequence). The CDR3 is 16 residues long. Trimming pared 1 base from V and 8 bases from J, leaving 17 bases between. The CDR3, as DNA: TGTGCCAGCAGCTTAGTTAAAAGAAGTGGTCAGGAAAAACTGTTTTTT. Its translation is CASSLVKRSGQEKLFF.

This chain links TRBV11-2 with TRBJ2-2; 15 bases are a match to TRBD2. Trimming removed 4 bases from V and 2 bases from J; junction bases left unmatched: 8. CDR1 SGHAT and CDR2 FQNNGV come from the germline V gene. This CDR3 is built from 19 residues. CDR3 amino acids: CASSSPGTSGRINTGELFF. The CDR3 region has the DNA TGTGCCAGCAGCTCCCCCGGGACTAGCGGGAGGATAAACACCGGGGAGCTGTTTTTT.

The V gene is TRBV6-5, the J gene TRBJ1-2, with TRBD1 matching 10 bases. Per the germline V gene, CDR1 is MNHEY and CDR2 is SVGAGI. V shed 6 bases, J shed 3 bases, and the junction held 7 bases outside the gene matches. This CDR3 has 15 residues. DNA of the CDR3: TGTGCCAGCAGCCCCCCGGGACAGGGGTACTATGGCTACACCTTC. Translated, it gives CASSPPGQGYYGYTF.

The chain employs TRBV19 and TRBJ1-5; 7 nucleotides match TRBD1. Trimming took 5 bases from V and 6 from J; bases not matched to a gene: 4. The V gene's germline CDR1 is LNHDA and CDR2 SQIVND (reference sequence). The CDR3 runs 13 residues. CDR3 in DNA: TGTGCCAGTAGTGTGACAGGGCTTCAGCCCCAGCATTTT. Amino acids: CASSVTGLQPQHF.

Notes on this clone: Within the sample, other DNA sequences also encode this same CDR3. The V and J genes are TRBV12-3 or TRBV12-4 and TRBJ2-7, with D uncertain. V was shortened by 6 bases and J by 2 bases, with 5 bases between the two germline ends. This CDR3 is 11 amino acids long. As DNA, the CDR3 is TGTGCCAGCAGCAGAGCCTACGAGCAGTACTTC. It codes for CASSRAYEQYF.